The T cell receptor (beta chain) described here comes from a study of spatial heterogeneity in lung cancer. At the level of the study: In raw reads, more than 8.5 appearances on average were recorded for each unique TCR and UMI combination.

V lost 5 bases, J lost 8 bases, and 8 bases stayed unmatched. Germline V lookup: CDR1 SGHAT, CDR2 FQNNGV. The CDR3 is 14 amino acids. This clonotype has ten or more counts. The sample's time point: blood at routine non-recurrence follow-up after resection. TCRdb ran MiXCR on the 5' RACE reads and lists one entry per CDR3 protein. The table lists fewer than 11,000 distinct CDR3 sequences, 20% to 25% of them singletons. This TCR was recovered from a male donor with early-stage non-small cell lung cancer. This chain links TRBV11-2 with TRBJ2-1; TRBD1 aligns across 8 bases. The sample was PBMCs, taken at follow-up. CDR3 sequence reads: CASSIRTGKDEQFF. CDR3 sequence (DNA): TGTGCCAGCAGCATAAGGACAGGGAAGGATGAGCAGTTCTTC.